These 9 T cell receptor beta chains were all obtained from the same sample, sequenced in a study of blood T cell repertoires in COVID-19. Clones were sequenced by immunoSEQ multiplex PCR, and TCRdb holds only the in-frame ones, with some missing. The table records roughly 300,000 clones, 75% to 95% of them present only once. Sequencing was performed on peripheral blood. The receptors shown here come from a woman aged 30 to 39 with COVID-19, enrolled during active disease.

The count of this clone is one. The rearrangement links TRBV7-3 to TRBJ2-2, with D tentatively TRBD2 (5 bases). Germline CDR1 and CDR2: SGHTA and FQGTGA. The CDR3 contains 16 residues. The V end was cut by 0 bases, the J end by 2 bases, with 10 bases between. CDR3 sequence reads: CASSLTQSGNTGELFF. The DNA of the CDR3 is TGTGCCAGCAGCTTAACACAGAGCGGAAACACCGGGGAGCTGTTTTTT.

V is TRBV11-2 and J is TRBJ2-3, with 7 bases fitting TRBD2. The V gene end was trimmed by 4 bases and the J gene end by 1 base; junction bases not matched to a gene: 8. The CDR3 covers 16 residues. Germline V CDR1 and CDR2: SGHAT, FQNNGV. The CDR3 here is CASSSGLVRGTDTQYF. CDR3 DNA sequence: TGTGCCAGCAGCTCCGGACTAGTAAGAGGCACAGATACGCAGTATTTT.

The chain couples TRBV5-4 to TRBJ2-7; the match to TRBD2 covers 11 bases. Losses at the gene ends were 4 bases for V and 4 bases for J; bases not matched to a gene: 7. The length of the CDR3 is 15 residues. CDR1 and CDR2 from the germline V gene are SGHNT and YYREEE (reference sequence). Here the CDR3 reads CASSHGTSGLYEQYF. The CDR3 DNA reads as TGTGCCAGCAGCCACGGGACTAGCGGATTATACGAGCAGTACTTC.

This clone occurred once. The V call is TRBV2, the J call TRBJ2-3; 11 bases are shared with TRBD2. J was trimmed by 5 bases and V by 5 bases; bases with no gene match: 6. The germline V gene encodes CDR1 SNHLY and CDR2 FYNNEI. The CDR3 is 15 residues long. CDR3 nucleotide sequence: TGTGCCAGCAGTCCGACTAGCGGGATTGGAGATACGCAGTATTTT. It codes for CASSPTSGIGDTQYF.

The chain carries TRBV5-4 and TRBJ2-5; 7 bases match TRBD2. The germline CDR1 and CDR2 sequences are SGHNT and YYREEE (reference sequence). This CDR3 is built from 15 residues. Trimming at V came to 9 bases and at J to 3 bases, leaving 14 bases not matched to a gene. CDR3 sequence: CATGAVGGSKETQYF. The CDR3 nucleotides are TGTGCCACTGGGGCGGTGGGCGGGAGTAAAGAGACCCAGTACTTC.

This clone occurred a few times. The chain couples TRBV27 to TRBJ2-1, with 13 bases aligning to TRBD2. CDR3 size: 16 residues. Germline V gives CDR1 MNHEY, CDR2 SMNVEV (reference sequence). V trimming: 6 bases; J trimming: 7 bases; junction bases outside the gene matches: 9. The CDR3 reads CASRRIGLAGENEQFF. The CDR3 region has the DNA TGTGCCAGCAGGCGGATCGGACTAGCGGGAGAAAATGAGCAGTTCTTC.

The rearrangement links TRBV6-1 to TRBJ2-4; TRBD1 matches 9 bases. The CDR3 totals 16 residues. Losses at the gene ends were 3 bases for V and 1 base for J; bases not matched to a gene: 4. Per germline, CDR1 MNHNS and CDR2 SASEGT. This CDR3 is CASSERQGGAKNIQYF. The CDR3 DNA sequence: TGTGCCAGCAGTGAGCGACAGGGGGGGGCCAAAAACATTCAGTACTTC.

The V call is TRBV14, the J call TRBJ2-7, with 11 bases aligning to TRBD1. The length of the CDR3 is 14 residues. The V and J ends lost 4 bases and 4 bases, in that order; junction bases with no gene match: 3. Germline values: CDR1 SGHDN, CDR2 FVKESK. In DNA, the CDR3 is TGTGCCAGCAGCCTCGGGACAGGGGGGTACGAGCAGTACTTC. It encodes CASSLGTGGYEQYF.

The rearrangement uses TRBV19 and TRBJ1-5, with no clear D. Germline V gene data show CDR1 as LNHDA and CDR2 as SQIVND (reference sequence). The V end was cut by 7 bases, the J end by 4 bases, with 11 bases between. The CDR3 has 13 residues. CDR3 nucleotides: TGTGCCAGTAATTTAGCCGGAAATCAGCCCCAGCATTTT. Protein product: CASNLAGNQPQHF.